Given below is one TCR beta chain in context. Original processing methods: Amplification with reference gene primers provided the estimates of nucleated cell counts. The repertoire was sequenced with immunoSEQ multiplex PCR; TCRdb's copy has only in-frame clones and lacks some. V, J and clone size are those of that table, while D and trimming were read from the DNA. The sample holds about 67,000 clones, roughly 80% seen once. Looked up from germline, CDR1 is MNHEY and CDR2 is SMNVEV (reference sequence). J gave up 8 bases and V 6 bases, and 6 bases lay outside the gene matches. The CDR3 is 12 amino acids. This entry belongs to a study of blood T cell repertoires in COVID-19. Study context: Acute and convalescent COVID-19 specimens originated in the United States, Italy and Spain. PBMCs, B-cell-depleted T cells, or T cells were the source of the cDNA or gDNA that made up the material.

This chain links TRBV27 with TRBJ1-2, with 7 bases matching TRBD1. This sequence originates from a human donor in a cohort sampled during active COVID-19. The sample comprised peripheral blood. The CDR3 DNA sequence: TGTGCCAGCAGACGACAGGGCGGCGGCTACACCTTC. Encoded protein: CASRRQGGGYTF.